This T cell receptor beta chain was captured by sequencing in a study of graft-versus-host responses after intestinal transplantation. V was trimmed by 1 base and J by 0 bases, leaving 9 bases between them. This CDR3 region has 15 residues. Germline V gene lookup returns CDR1 LGHNA and CDR2 YSLEER. Sequencing used immunoSEQ multiplex PCR; TCRdb keeps in-frame clones, though not all of them. The data hold approximately 10,000 clones, with 80% to 90% observed a single time. From the graft tissue, intraepithelial and lamina propria lymphocytes were released through processing. This TCR came from a human patient who received an intestinal transplant, so some T cells may come from the graft donor. This sample comprised ileum tissue, obtained less than 850 days after intestinal transplantation. The chain employs TRBV4-3 and TRBJ1-1; D not certain. The CDR3 loop is CASSQVYGVNTEAFF. The CDR3 DNA is TGCGCCAGCAGCCAAGTTTATGGGGTGAACACTGAAGCTTTCTTT.